A selection of T cell receptor beta chains follows, all from one sample in a study of graft-versus-host responses after intestinal transplantation. TCRdb's table, derived via immunoSEQ multiplex PCR, lists solely in-frame clones and lacks some. The table lists 80,000 to 95,000 clones, around 93% of them singletons, with 2% to 2.5% in the top ten. Their specific antigens are unknown. Sequences were derived from unstimulated CD8+ T cells sorted from spleen or lymph node cells, sampled before intestinal transplant. The receptors derive from a human donor who received an intestinal transplant. Each CDR3 is given with its conserved first and last residue. The order of the fields is CDR3 DNA, CDR3 protein, clone size, V gene, D gene, J gene. D genes are given only for firm matches. Size is omitted from some rows. Given values are once, few, many or a class for expanded clones.

CDR3 DNA: TGTGCCAGCAGCTTGGACAGGGGCGGCATCGGGGAGCAGTACTTC
CDR3 protein: CASSLDRGGIGEQYF
clone size: -
V gene: TRBV5-5
D gene: TRBD1
J gene: TRBJ2-7

CDR3 DNA: TGTGCCTGGAGTCGGGGACAGGGCTCTTTAAACTATGGCTACACCTTC
CDR3 protein: CAWSRGQGSLNYGYTF
clone size: once
V gene: TRBV30
D gene: TRBD1
J gene: TRBJ1-2

CDR3 DNA: TGTGCCAGCAGTTCCGGACTAGCGGGGGGGCTAGCGCAGTTCTTC
CDR3 protein: CASSSGLAGGLAQFF
clone size: -
V gene: TRBV28
D gene: TRBD2
J gene: TRBJ2-1

CDR3 DNA: TGTGCCAGCAGTCCACTCTCCGGACAGGGGGTAGGCGATGAGCAGTTCTTC
CDR3 protein: CASSPLSGQGVGDEQFF
clone size: -
V gene: TRBV27
D gene: TRBD1
J gene: TRBJ2-1

CDR3 DNA: TGTGCCAGCAGCTTGGAACGGACACCCTACGAGCAGTACTTC
CDR3 protein: CASSLERTPYEQYF
clone size: -
V gene: TRBV5-4
D gene: -
J gene: TRBJ2-7

CDR3 DNA: TGTGCCAGCAGCTTGGTTGGGTGGGAGGGAGCTTTCTTT
CDR3 protein: CASSLVGWEGAFF
clone size: few
V gene: TRBV5-8
D gene: -
J gene: TRBJ1-1

CDR3 DNA: TGTGCCAGCAGTTCGGACAGGGTAACCCCCTACGAGCAGTACTTC
CDR3 protein: CASSSDRVTPYEQYF
clone size: -
V gene: TRBV6-5
D gene: TRBD1
J gene: TRBJ2-7

CDR3 DNA: TGTGCCAGCAGCTTAGGACAGGGGGTTTACGAGCAGTACTTC
CDR3 protein: CASSLGQGVYEQYF
clone size: -
V gene: TRBV5-6
D gene: TRBD1
J gene: TRBJ2-7

CDR3 DNA: TGTGCCAGCAGTTTATCCGTCCGCTACGAGCAGTACTTC
CDR3 protein: CASSLSVRYEQYF
clone size: -
V gene: TRBV27
D gene: -
J gene: TRBJ2-7

CDR3 DNA: TGCGCCAGCAGTCAAACAATCGGGACAAACACCGGGGAGCTGTTTTTT
CDR3 protein: CASSQTIGTNTGELFF
clone size: once
V gene: TRBV23-1
D gene: -
J gene: TRBJ2-2

CDR3 DNA: TGTGCCAGCAGCTCAGCGGGGCACCCCTACGAGCAGTACTTC
CDR3 protein: CASSSAGHPYEQYF
clone size: -
V gene: TRBV7-9
D gene: TRBD2
J gene: TRBJ2-7

CDR3 DNA: TGTGCCAGCAGTTTTTTATATCAGCCCCAGCATTTT
CDR3 protein: CASSFLYQPQHF
clone size: -
V gene: TRBV27
D gene: -
J gene: TRBJ1-5

CDR3 DNA: TGCAGCGTTCCCTTCAGGGATGGCTACACCTTC
CDR3 protein: CSVPFRDGYTF
clone size: -
V gene: TRBV29-1
D gene: -
J gene: TRBJ1-2

CDR3 DNA: TGTGCCAGCAGCTATGGGACAGCAGCCTACAATGAGCAGTTCTTC
CDR3 protein: CASSYGTAAYNEQFF
clone size: -
V gene: TRBV6-5
D gene: TRBD1
J gene: TRBJ2-1

CDR3 DNA: TGTGCCAGCAGTCGGGGGGACAGGGGTTTTTCGGGGGAGCTGTTTTTT
CDR3 protein: CASSRGDRGFSGELFF
clone size: -
V gene: TRBV6-6
D gene: TRBD1
J gene: TRBJ2-2

CDR3 DNA: TGTGCCAGCACCGGACTAGCGGGGCCTAACACCGGGGAGCTGTTTTTT
CDR3 protein: CASTGLAGPNTGELFF
clone size: -
V gene: TRBV9
D gene: TRBD2
J gene: TRBJ2-2

CDR3 DNA: TGTGCCAGCAGCTGGACAGGGCACGAAGCTTTCTTT
CDR3 protein: CASSWTGHEAFF
clone size: -
V gene: TRBV5-8
D gene: TRBD1
J gene: TRBJ1-1

CDR3 DNA: TGTGCCAGCAGCCGACTCACCACTAGCACAGATACGCAGTATTTT
CDR3 protein: CASSRLTTSTDTQYF
clone size: -
V gene: TRBV9
D gene: -
J gene: TRBJ2-3

CDR3 DNA: TGCGCCAGCAGCCAAACTTGGACTAGCGGTTCCACAGATACGCAGTATTTT
CDR3 protein: CASSQTWTSGSTDTQYF
clone size: -
V gene: TRBV4-3
D gene: TRBD2
J gene: TRBJ2-3

CDR3 DNA: TGTGCCAGCAGCCCGTTGGGCAGGAAATCCTACGAGCAGTACTTC
CDR3 protein: CASSPLGRKSYEQYF
clone size: -
V gene: TRBV11-3
D gene: -
J gene: TRBJ2-7

CDR3 DNA: TGTGCCAGCAGATACAGGGGTTCCTACGAGCAGTACTTC
CDR3 protein: CASRYRGSYEQYF
clone size: -
V gene: TRBV27
D gene: TRBD1
J gene: TRBJ2-7

CDR3 DNA: TGTGCCAGCAGTTCAAACAATGAGCAGTTCTTC
CDR3 protein: CASSSNNEQFF
clone size: -
V gene: TRBV27
D gene: -
J gene: TRBJ2-1

CDR3 DNA: TGTGCCAGCAGCTTTTTTGGGTTGAGGCGTCAGGGGAGTGGCATTCAGTACTTC
CDR3 protein: CASSFFGLRRQGSGIQYF
clone size: -
V gene: TRBV11-2
D gene: -
J gene: TRBJ2-4

CDR3 DNA: TGTGCCAGCAGCTTAGTGGGACAGGGGTACGGGCTCGATCAGCCCCAGCATTTT
CDR3 protein: CASSLVGQGYGLDQPQHF
clone size: -
V gene: TRBV7-9
D gene: TRBD1
J gene: TRBJ1-5

CDR3 DNA: TGCGCCAGCAGCCAAGTCTCAGGGCCTAACTATGGCTACACCTTC
CDR3 protein: CASSQVSGPNYGYTF
clone size: few
V gene: TRBV4-1
D gene: -
J gene: TRBJ1-2

CDR3 DNA: TGTGCCAGCAGCTTAGGGAGGGTATCCGAGCAGTACTTC
CDR3 protein: CASSLGRVSEQYF
clone size: -
V gene: TRBV7-8
D gene: -
J gene: TRBJ2-7

CDR3 DNA: TGTGCCAGCAGTTCACAGGGCTACGAGCAGTACTTC
CDR3 protein: CASSSQGYEQYF
clone size: -
V gene: TRBV7-2
D gene: -
J gene: TRBJ2-7

CDR3 DNA: TGTGCCAGTCAGGGGCACACTGAAGCTTTCTTT
CDR3 protein: CASQGHTEAFF
clone size: few
V gene: TRBV27
D gene: -
J gene: TRBJ1-1

CDR3 DNA: TGCGCCAGCAGTGAGTACGGGGCGGGGTACGAGCAGTACTTC
CDR3 protein: CASSEYGAGYEQYF
clone size: -
V gene: TRBV10-2
D gene: -
J gene: TRBJ2-7

CDR3 DNA: TGTGCCAGCAGCTTAGGGGGACACTCTAACTATGGCTACACCTTC
CDR3 protein: CASSLGGHSNYGYTF
clone size: -
V gene: TRBV7-9
D gene: -
J gene: TRBJ1-2

CDR3 DNA: TGCGCCAGCAGCCTCGACAGTGTAAGTCAGCCCCAGCATTTT
CDR3 protein: CASSLDSVSQPQHF
clone size: -
V gene: TRBV5-1
D gene: -
J gene: TRBJ1-5

CDR3 DNA: TGTGCCAGCAGCTCGCTAGCGGGGGGCGACAATGAGCAGTTCTTC
CDR3 protein: CASSSLAGGDNEQFF
clone size: -
V gene: TRBV7-6
D gene: TRBD2
J gene: TRBJ2-1

CDR3 DNA: TGCGCCAGCAGCTTGGAAGAGCGGGGGGATCCCTACAATGAGCAGTTCTTC
CDR3 protein: CASSLEERGDPYNEQFF
clone size: once
V gene: TRBV5-1
D gene: TRBD2
J gene: TRBJ2-1

CDR3 DNA: TGCAGCGTTGAAGGTTCAGGGACTAGCGGGGGAATTGGCGATGAGCAGTTCTTC
CDR3 protein: CSVEGSGTSGGIGDEQFF
clone size: -
V gene: TRBV29-1
D gene: TRBD2
J gene: TRBJ2-1

CDR3 DNA: TGTGCCAGCCGACGACTAGGTGAGGATGAGCAGTTCTTC
CDR3 protein: CASRRLGEDEQFF
clone size: -
V gene: TRBV27
D gene: -
J gene: TRBJ2-1

CDR3 DNA: TGTGCCAGCAGCTCACCGGGACAGGGACCAGATACGCAGTATTTT
CDR3 protein: CASSSPGQGPDTQYF
clone size: -
V gene: TRBV5-8
D gene: TRBD1
J gene: TRBJ2-3

CDR3 DNA: TGCGCCAGCAAGATGACAGCATACTTTTACGAGCAGTACTTC
CDR3 protein: CASKMTAYFYEQYF
clone size: -
V gene: TRBV5-1
D gene: -
J gene: TRBJ2-7

CDR3 DNA: TGTGCCAGCACACCATATACTAGGGGACACTACAATGAGCAGTTCTTC
CDR3 protein: CASTPYTRGHYNEQFF
clone size: -
V gene: TRBV11-2
D gene: -
J gene: TRBJ2-1

CDR3 DNA: TGTGCCACCAGCAGAGACCGGGACAGGGCCCCCGCGACCGGGGAGCTGTTTTTT
CDR3 protein: CATSRDRDRAPATGELFF
clone size: -
V gene: TRBV15
D gene: TRBD1
J gene: TRBJ2-2

CDR3 DNA: TGTGCCACTCAGGTCCGGGACAACTACAATGAGCAGTTCTTC
CDR3 protein: CATQVRDNYNEQFF
clone size: -
V gene: TRBV10-3
D gene: -
J gene: TRBJ2-1

CDR3 DNA: TGTGCCACCAGCCAAAATGCCCAGGGGGCCGGTGGCTACACCTTC
CDR3 protein: CATSQNAQGAGGYTF
clone size: -
V gene: TRBV15
D gene: TRBD1
J gene: TRBJ1-2

CDR3 DNA: TGCGCCAGCAGCCTAGGGGGTACGGTTACTGAAGCTTTCTTT
CDR3 protein: CASSLGGTVTEAFF
clone size: -
V gene: TRBV4-1
D gene: -
J gene: TRBJ1-1

CDR3 DNA: TGCGCCAGCAGCCAAGATACTGGTTACGGGTCTCGGGTCTCCTACAATGAGCAGTTCTTC
CDR3 protein: CASSQDTGYGSRVSYNEQFF
clone size: -
V gene: TRBV4-3
D gene: -
J gene: TRBJ2-1

CDR3 DNA: TGTGCCAGCAGATCACCGGGACAGTTGAATGGCTACACCTTC
CDR3 protein: CASRSPGQLNGYTF
clone size: -
V gene: TRBV6-5
D gene: TRBD1
J gene: TRBJ1-2

CDR3 DNA: TGTGCCACCGCGCTTGGTGGAAACACCATATATTTT
CDR3 protein: CATALGGNTIYF
clone size: -
V gene: TRBV19
D gene: -
J gene: TRBJ1-3

CDR3 DNA: TGTGCCAGTAGTATAGATGACAAGCCAAACACTGAAGCTTTCTTT
CDR3 protein: CASSIDDKPNTEAFF
clone size: few
V gene: TRBV19
D gene: -
J gene: TRBJ1-1

CDR3 DNA: TGTGCCTGGGCCGGGACAGGGCAAGAGACCCAGTACTTC
CDR3 protein: CAWAGTGQETQYF
clone size: -
V gene: TRBV30
D gene: TRBD1
J gene: TRBJ2-5

CDR3 DNA: TGCGCCAGCAGCCCCGAGACAGCGAGCTATGGCTACACCTTC
CDR3 protein: CASSPETASYGYTF
clone size: -
V gene: TRBV5-1
D gene: -
J gene: TRBJ1-2

CDR3 DNA: TGTGCCAGCAGTTGGTTACTTGACAGCCCCGGGTACTTC
CDR3 protein: CASSWLLDSPGYF
clone size: few
V gene: TRBV2
D gene: -
J gene: TRBJ2-7

CDR3 DNA: TGTGCCAGCAGCTTACCATCCCCACTAGCGGGGGTCACCGGGGAGCTGTTTTTT
CDR3 protein: CASSLPSPLAGVTGELFF
clone size: once
V gene: TRBV7-2
D gene: TRBD2
J gene: TRBJ2-2

CDR3 DNA: TGTGCCAGCAGCCATCGCGTAGACTTCTCTGGAAACACCATATATTTT
CDR3 protein: CASSHRVDFSGNTIYF
clone size: -
V gene: TRBV14
D gene: -
J gene: TRBJ1-3

CDR3 DNA: TGTGCCAGCAGCCTGGGGACAGGGGCAACCTATGGCTACACCTTC
CDR3 protein: CASSLGTGATYGYTF
clone size: once
V gene: TRBV7-9
D gene: TRBD1
J gene: TRBJ1-2

CDR3 DNA: TGTGCCAGCAGCCCCGCACAGGGGATCACTGAAGCTTTCTTT
CDR3 protein: CASSPAQGITEAFF
clone size: -
V gene: TRBV7-9
D gene: TRBD1
J gene: TRBJ1-1

CDR3 DNA: TGTGCCAGCAGCTTAGAGCGGGGGGCTCGCACAGATACGCAGTATTTT
CDR3 protein: CASSLERGARTDTQYF
clone size: -
V gene: TRBV11-3
D gene: TRBD2
J gene: TRBJ2-3

CDR3 DNA: TGTGCCAGCAGTTTAAGCGGGGTCTCCTACGAGCAGTACTTC
CDR3 protein: CASSLSGVSYEQYF
clone size: -
V gene: TRBV7-2
D gene: TRBD2
J gene: TRBJ2-7

CDR3 DNA: TGCGCCAGCAGCTTGACTCCGGGTAGCCCTGAAGCTTTCTTT
CDR3 protein: CASSLTPGSPEAFF
clone size: -
V gene: TRBV5-1
D gene: -
J gene: TRBJ1-1